This T cell receptor (beta chain) emerged from a study of CD8 T cells in Susac syndrome. Staining of CD27 and CD45RA defined memory subsets for TEMRA sorting. The sequenced target, TCR beta, came from blood CD8+ and CD4+ T cells. TEMRA cells underwent FACS enrichment and CD8+ and CD4+ T cells underwent negative isolation. Broader study findings: CD8+ clonal expansion in Susac peaked in TEMRA cells and active patients.

Random hexamers were used to reverse transcribe the RNA input (roughly 0.5 to 1 ug). A single record per CDR3 protein comes from TCRdb applying MiXCR to the immunoSEQ multiplex PCR reads. Among about 1,700 distinct CDR3 sequences listed, 50% to 75% were seen once. This clonotype was detected only once. Its specificity is not known. The junction departs from germline at one end; a sequencing error may be responsible. Material for sequencing was CD8+ TEMRA cells from PBMCs. Described subset: FACS-sorted terminally differentiated effector memory CD8+ T cells re-expressing CD45RA (CD8+ TEMRA). The receptor was isolated from a human donor with Susac syndrome.

CDR3 in DNA: TGTGCCAGCAGCATAGGGGGATACGAGCAGTACTTC. Protein product: CASSIGGYEQYF. J is TRBJ2-7 and V is TRBV13; TRBD1 is a possible D gene (6 bases). Per germline, CDR1 PRHDT and CDR2 FYEKMQ (reference sequence). CDR3 size: 12 residues.